The 9 T cell receptor beta chains below all came from one sample that was sequenced in a study of memory CD4+ T cells and cytomegalovirus serostatus. The sort gate was single viable CD3+CD4+CD8-CD45RO+ cells for memory CD4+ T cells. Sequencing used immunoSEQ multiplex PCR; TCRdb keeps in-frame clones, though not all of them. Seen here are about 59,000 clones, 60% to 85% observed once, and the top ten hold less than 0.6%. The sample was memory CD4+ T cells from blood. All receptors come from an adult in good health and CMV-seronegative. Some clones in this sample may be carry-over from other donors' samples.

The CDR3 here is CASSLHLAGSSGNTIYF. The DNA of the CDR3 is TGCGCCAGCAGCTTGCATTTGGCAGGGAGCTCTGGAAACACCATATATTTT. This chain uses TRBV5-1 with TRBJ1-3, with D perhaps TRBD1 (5 bases). Trimming removed 1 base at V and 0 bases at J, with 14 bases between. Germline V gene data show CDR1 as SGHRS and CDR2 as YFSETQ. CDR3 length: 17 residues.

A note on this clone: Germline and junction disagree at one end, which may indicate a read error. J is TRBJ2-5 and V is TRBV7-7; 8 bases line up with TRBD1. CDR1 is SSHAT, CDR2 FNYEAQ, per germline (reference sequence). The length of the CDR3 is 13 residues. The CDR3: CASSTGGEETQYF. The DNA for the CDR3 is TGTGCTAGCAGCACAGGGGGTGAAGAGACCCAGTACTTC. The variable domain in full, with the rest retrieved from reference TRBV7-7 and TRBJ2-5, is GAGVSQSPRYKVTKRGQDVTLRCDPISSHATLYWYQQALGQGPEFLTYFNYEAQPDKSGLPSDRFSAERPEGSISTLTIQRTEQRDSAMYRCASSTGGEETQYFGPGTRLLVL.

The V and J genes are TRBV30 and TRBJ1-6, with 9 nucleotides matching TRBD1. This CDR3 has 16 residues. Germline assignment: CDR1 GTSNPN and CDR2 SVGIG (reference sequence). Trimming at V came to 3 bases and at J to 8 bases, leaving 11 bases not matched to a gene. Here the CDR3 DNA reads TGTGCCTGGAGCGCCACCGGGACAGGGAGAGATTCACCCCTCCACTTT. This translates into CAWSATGTGRDSPLHF.

The count of this clone is one. The rearrangement links TRBV7-8 to TRBJ2-5, with no clear D. The CDR3 sequence is 13 residues long. From germline, CDR1 is SGHVS and CDR2 FQNEAQ. V was shortened by 1 base and J by 2 bases, with 5 bases between the two germline ends. The CDR3 coding sequence is TGTGCCAGCAGCTTAGACCAACAAGAGACCCAGTACTTC. Protein product: CASSLDQQETQYF.

The chain couples TRBV4-3 to TRBJ2-2; 9 positions match TRBD2. This CDR3 has 16 amino acids. CDR1 LGHNA and CDR2 YSLEER come from the germline V gene. V trimming: 0 bases; J trimming: 6 bases; junction bases outside the gene matches: 5. The CDR3 sequence is CASSQEWTSVAGELFF. The CDR3 coding sequence is TGCGCCAGCAGCCAAGAGTGGACTAGCGTAGCCGGGGAGCTGTTTTTT.

The chain links TRBV18 to TRBJ2-5, with D maybe TRBD1 (6 bases). Trimming took off 3 bases at V and 5 bases at J, with 19 bases between the two ends. This CDR3 comprises 16 residues. Germline loops: CDR1 KGHSH, CDR2 LQKENI. CDR3 protein: CASSPSRSRGHETQYF. The CDR3 DNA sequence: TGTGCCAGCTCACCCTCACGGTCCAGGGGACATGAGACCCAGTACTTC.

This chain connects TRBV27 to TRBJ2-7; 7 bases map to TRBD2. Germline assignment: CDR1 MNHEY and CDR2 SMNVEV (reference sequence). This CDR3 comprises 15 residues. The V and J ends lost 3 bases and 3 bases, in that order; junction bases with no gene match: 8. The CDR3 loop reads CASSFWGGGSYEQYF. CDR3 coding DNA: TGTGCCAGCAGTTTTTGGGGCGGGGGTAGCTACGAGCAGTACTTC.

The CDR3 DNA reads TGCGGGGGGGGGAACACCGGGGAGCTGTTTTTT. Residues: CGGGNTGELFF. The V gene is TRBV29-1, the J gene TRBJ2-2; TRBD2 matches at 7 bases. Germline CDR1 and CDR2: SQVTM and ANQGSEA. The CDR3 extends over 11 amino acids.

The chain couples TRBV5-6 to TRBJ1-1, with 9 bases matching TRBD1. Germline lookup yields CDR1 SGHDT and CDR2 YYEEEE. This CDR3 contains 15 residues. The V segment lost 0 bases and the J segment 3 bases; nucleotides outside the gene matches: 3. The CDR3 is CASSLGRDRDTEAFF. The CDR3, as DNA: TGTGCCAGCAGCTTGGGAAGGGACAGGGACACTGAAGCTTTCTTT.